This TCR beta chain was retrieved from a study of shared clonotypes between healthy human individuals. Across the study: Three plates were used per donor for CD4 naive, three for CD4 memory, two for CD8 naive and one for CD8 memory. Findings of the study overall: A generally larger estimated richness was seen in naive subsets than in memory subsets.

The assay used deep level. Tens of thousands of T cell genomes (around 200 ng DNA) went into each sorted-subset replicate. The data were produced by immunoSEQ multiplex PCR, yet TCRdb's version contains in-frame clones alone and is incomplete. The repertoire has approximately 240,000 clones, about 69% of them found once; the top ten carry roughly 10%. CDR3 length equals 14 residues. V was pared by 7 bases and J by 1 base, with 11 bases between. Germline loops: CDR1 SNHLY, CDR2 FYNNEI. Notes on this clone: Antigen unknown.

Sequencing was done on a sample of memory CD4+ T cells sorted from blood. Subset reported: CD45RA-negative fraction. The chain carries TRBV2 and TRBJ2-1, with D possibly matching TRBD2 (6 bases). The source is a man aged 25 to 40 in good health. CDR3 sequence (DNA): TGTGCCAGCATGCGGGACCGGTCCTACAATGAGCAGTTCTTC. Translated, it gives CASMRDRSYNEQFF.